Presented here are 14 T cell receptor beta chains from one specimen sequenced in a study of T cell changes during pregnancy in multiple sclerosis. TCRdb's copy holds only in-frame clones and misses some; the assay was immunoSEQ multiplex PCR. The sample records over 50,000 clones, 90% being singletons. Sequenced here: peripheral blood, sampled in the first trimester of pregnancy. The receptor set was obtained from a female donor in good health, enrolled as a control in a pregnancy study.

The chain uses TRBV5-6 and TRBJ2-7; no clear D. Trimming removed 0 bases at V and 4 bases at J, with 5 bases between. Germline loops: CDR1 SGHDT, CDR2 YYEEEE. The CDR3 runs 12 residues. The CDR3 reads CASSLGAYEQYF. The DNA of the CDR3 is TGTGCCAGCAGCTTGGGGGCGTACGAGCAGTACTTC.

The rearrangement uses TRBV2 and TRBJ2-1; 7 positions agree with TRBD2. J gave up 0 bases and V 6 bases, and 5 bases lay outside the gene matches. Germline V gene lookup returns CDR1 SNHLY and CDR2 FYNNEI. This CDR3 is built from 15 residues. CDR3 nucleotides: TGTGCCAGCAGCCCCCTAGCGGCCTCCTACAATGAGCAGTTCTTC. Protein: CASSPLAASYNEQFF.

The rearrangement joins TRBV7-9 to TRBJ1-4, with D tentatively TRBD1 (5 bases). V was shortened by 4 bases and J by 4 bases, with 19 bases between the two germline ends. From germline, CDR1 is SEHNR and CDR2 FQNEAQ (reference sequence). The CDR3 spans 17 residues. In DNA form, the CDR3 reads TGTGCCAGCAGCTCTACCCAACCGGGACTGATTAATGAAAAACTGTTTTTT. Its translation is CASSSTQPGLINEKLFF.

The rearrangement uses TRBV4-2 and TRBJ2-7; weak D call: TRBD2 (6 bases). Germline V CDR1 and CDR2: LGHNA, YNFKEQ. The CDR3 totals 14 residues. The V end lost 1 base, the J end lost 5 bases, and 12 bases lay between the germline ends. The CDR3 DNA follows: TGTGCCAGCAGCCAAGGAGGAGGGGCCCACGAGCAGTACTTC. Its translation: CASSQGGGAHEQYF.

This chain links TRBV19 with TRBJ2-1, with D tentatively TRBD2 (6 bases). The ends were cut back, 4 bases at V and 3 bases at J, with 16 bases in the middle. This CDR3 contains 16 residues. Looked up from germline, CDR1 is LNHDA and CDR2 is SQIVND (reference sequence). The CDR3 DNA follows: TGTGCCAGTAGTACCCAGACGGGACTCTTCTACAATGAGCAGTTCTTC. The encoded protein is CASSTQTGLFYNEQFF.

This clone appeared a single time. J is TRBJ2-6 and V is TRBV6-5; weak D call: TRBD2 (5 bases). V was cut by 3 bases and J by 6 bases, with 12 bases left in between. The CDR3 extends over 15 amino acids. Germline V gives CDR1 MNHEY, CDR2 SVGAGI. CDR3 amino acids: CASSYFRGSANVLTF. The CDR3 DNA reads as TGTGCCAGCAGTTATTTTCGGGGATCGGCCAACGTCCTGACTTTC.

The chain joins TRBV27 to TRBJ1-5, with 9 bases that match TRBD1. Germline trimming cut 6 bases from V and 4 bases from J; bases unmatched to any gene: 4. The CDR3 totals 14 residues. Germline assignment: CDR1 MNHEY and CDR2 SMNVEV (reference sequence). The CDR3, as DNA: TGTGCCAGCAGCACTGGACAGGGGAATCAGCCCCAGCATTTT. Translation: CASSTGQGNQPQHF.

This clone was seen a handful of times. The chain has TRBV6-1 and TRBJ2-3, with 7 bases identical to TRBD2. CDR3 length: 15 amino acids. The J segment lost 2 bases and the V segment lost 11 bases, leaving 13 bases of the junction unmatched. CDR1 is MNHNS, CDR2 SASEGT, per germline. The CDR3 nucleotides are TGTGCCTCACAATGGGGAGCGGGACCCACAGATACGCAGTATTTT. It is translated as CASQWGAGPTDTQYF.

The chain links TRBV5-1 to TRBJ1-2, with 7 bases lining up with TRBD1. There are 14 residues in the CDR3. J was trimmed by 4 bases and V by 0 bases; bases with no gene match: 3. Germline V CDR1 and CDR2: SGHRS, YFSETQ. CDR3 bases: TGCGCCAGCAGCTTGGAGGGGGCGACCTATGGCTACACCTTC. The encoded protein is CASSLEGATYGYTF. Full variable domain (outside the CDR3, taken from reference TRBV5-1 and TRBJ1-2): KAGVTQTPRYLIKTRGQQVTLSCSPISGHRSVSWYQQTPGQGLQFLFEYFSETQRNKGNFPGRFSGRQFSNSRSEMNVSTLELGDSALYLCASSLEGATYGYTFGSGTRLTVV.

The chain carries TRBV6-5 and TRBJ2-1; TRBD2 matches 9 bases. The CDR3 runs 14 residues. The germline V gene encodes CDR1 MNHEY and CDR2 SVGAGI. Trimming removed 5 bases from V and 4 bases from J; junction bases left unmatched: 3. CDR3 in amino acids: CASSSGRSYNEQFF. DNA of the CDR3: TGTGCCAGCAGTAGCGGGAGGTCTTACAATGAGCAGTTCTTC.

The chain has TRBV7-3 and TRBJ2-3, with 7 nucleotides matching TRBD2. The CDR3 consists of 16 residues. V was pared by 5 bases and J by 1 base, with 9 bases of the junction left unmatched. The germline CDR1 and CDR2 sequences are SGHTA and FQGTGA. CDR3 region: CASSPSRLAGTDTQYF. CDR3 nucleotides: TGTGCCAGCAGCCCGTCTCGACTAGCCGGCACAGATACGCAGTATTTT.

The V gene is TRBV9, the J gene TRBJ1-3, with D maybe TRBD1 (5 bases). V was clipped by 2 bases and J by 6 bases, with 21 bases between them. Per the germline V gene, CDR1 is SGDLS and CDR2 is YYNGEE. CDR3 size: 17 residues. CDR3 sequence: CASSVSIRGREENTIYF. The CDR3 nucleotides read TGTGCCAGCAGCGTCAGTATTAGGGGACGGGAGGAAAACACCATATATTTT.

This sequence joins TRBV7-8 and TRBJ2-7; 7 nucleotides agree with TRBD2. Germline assignment: CDR1 SGHVS and CDR2 FQNEAQ. The CDR3 totals 17 residues. The trim removed 3 bases at V and 0 bases at J, leaving 11 bases unmatched. CDR3 region: CASSFSWGGGYSYEQYF. CDR3 sequence (DNA): TGTGCCAGCAGCTTCTCCTGGGGCGGGGGATACTCCTACGAGCAGTACTTC.

This chain joins TRBV6-1 and TRBJ1-2; weak D call: TRBD1 (5 bases). V shed 7 bases and J shed 10 bases, with 22 bases lying between them. The length of the CDR3 is 14 residues. Germline V lookup: CDR1 MNHNS, CDR2 SASEGT. The CDR3 DNA reads as TGTGCCAGCACCCGCCTGGGACTTGCTGCCCTCTACACCTTC. It translates to CASTRLGLAALYTF.